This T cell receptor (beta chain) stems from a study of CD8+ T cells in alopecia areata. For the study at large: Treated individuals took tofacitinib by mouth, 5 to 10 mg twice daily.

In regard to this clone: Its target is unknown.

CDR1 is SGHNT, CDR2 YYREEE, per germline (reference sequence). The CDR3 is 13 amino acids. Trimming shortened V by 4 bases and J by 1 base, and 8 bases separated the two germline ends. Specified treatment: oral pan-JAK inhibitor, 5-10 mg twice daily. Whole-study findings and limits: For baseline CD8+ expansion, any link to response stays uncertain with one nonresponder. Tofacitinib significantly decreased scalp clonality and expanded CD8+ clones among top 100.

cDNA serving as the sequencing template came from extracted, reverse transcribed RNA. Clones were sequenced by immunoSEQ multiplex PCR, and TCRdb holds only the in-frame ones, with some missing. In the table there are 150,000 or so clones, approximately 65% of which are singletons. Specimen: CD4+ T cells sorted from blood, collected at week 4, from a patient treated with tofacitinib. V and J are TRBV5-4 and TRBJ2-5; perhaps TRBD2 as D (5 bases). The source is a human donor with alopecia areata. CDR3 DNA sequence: TGTGCCAGCAGCCCTGAGGGCCAAGAGACCCAGTACTTC. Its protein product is CASSPEGQETQYF.